Below, one T cell receptor (beta chain) is given with its context. CDR1 SGDLS and CDR2 YYNGEE come from the germline V gene. This CDR3 region has 16 residues. Trimming cost V 4 bases and J 1 base; bases outside gene matches: 8. The data originate from a study of blood T cell repertoires in COVID-19. The protocol was immunoSEQ multiplex PCR, while the TCRdb copy is restricted to in-frame clones and leaves out a portion. This sample has tens of thousands of clones; around 80% occur once, and the top ten carry over 7.5%. Source material: peripheral blood. This chain links TRBV9 with TRBJ2-7; the match to TRBD2 covers 10 bases. The sequence was obtained from a woman older than 75 with acute or convalescent COVID-19. CDR3 sequence: CASSPQSGGVSYEQYF. The CDR3 DNA reads as TGTGCCAGCAGCCCCCAGAGCGGGGGGGTTTCCTACGAGCAGTACTTC. The variable domain in full, with the rest retrieved from reference TRBV9 and TRBJ2-7, is DSGVTQTPKHLITATGQRVTLRCSPRSGDLSVYWYQQSLDQGLQFLIQYYNGEERAKGNILERFSAQQFPDLHSELNLSSLELGDSALYFCASSPQSGGVSYEQYFGPGTRLTVT.